Listed below are T cell receptor beta chains from one sample, sequenced in a study of HIV-infected children after antiretroviral therapy interruption. TCRdb called the 3' RACE reads again in MiXCR, with one record for every CDR3 protein. The sample carries around 15,000 distinct CDR3 sequences, around 3.3% recorded once. The sample in question was CD45RO+ CD8+ T cells from PBMCs, pooled from several time points, obtained from a donor given antiretroviral therapy, either interrupted or continuous. Receptors originate from a pool of human donors with HIV. The CDR3 runs from the conserved cysteine through the conserved F or W. The order of the fields is J gene, V gene, clone size, D gene, CDR3 DNA, CDR3 protein. The D gene is left open where the match is weak. Some rows have no size entry. The others give once, few or many, or a class for an expanded clone.

j_gene: TRBJ2-3
v_gene: TRBV28
abundance: NA
d_gene: NA
CDR3nt: TGTGCCAGCAGCCTACTTAGCCGATCTAGCACAGATACGCAGTATTTT
CDR3aa: CASSLLSRSSTDTQYF

j_gene: TRBJ2-1
v_gene: TRBV6-1
abundance: medium-sized
d_gene: NA
CDR3nt: TGTGCCAGCAGTGAGAGGGAGGCCTTTATAGAAAGCTCCTACAATGAGCAGTTCTTC
CDR3aa: CASSEREAFIESSYNEQFF

j_gene: TRBJ1-1
v_gene: TRBV11-2
abundance: many
d_gene: NA
CDR3nt: TGTGCCAGCAGCTCGGGACCCTGGGTGTTTGAAGCTTTCTTT
CDR3aa: CASSSGPWVFEAFF

j_gene: TRBJ2-6
v_gene: TRBV3-1
abundance: many
d_gene: NA
CDR3nt: TGTGCCAGCAGCCAAGAGATGGGTACTGGGGCCAACGTCCTGACTTTC
CDR3aa: CASSQEMGTGANVLTF

j_gene: TRBJ2-2
v_gene: TRBV9
abundance: medium-sized
d_gene: NA
CDR3nt: TGTGCCAGCAGCTCCCGAGGGGCCGGGGAGCTGTTTTTT
CDR3aa: CASSSRGAGELFF

j_gene: TRBJ1-3
v_gene: TRBV5-6
abundance: NA
d_gene: NA
CDR3nt: TGTGCCAGCAGCTTGACCGGGACTTGGGGCTCTGGAAACACCATATATTTT
CDR3aa: CASSLTGTWGSGNTIYF

j_gene: TRBJ2-7
v_gene: TRBV20-1
abundance: many
d_gene: NA
CDR3nt: TGCAGTGCTAGAGGTGGTGCGTTCTCCTACGAGCAGTACTTC
CDR3aa: CSARGGAFSYEQYF

j_gene: TRBJ2-7
v_gene: TRBV15
abundance: many
d_gene: NA
CDR3nt: TGTGCCACCAGCAGGGAAGGGACGGCCGCCTACGAGCAGTACTTC
CDR3aa: CATSREGTAAYEQYF

j_gene: TRBJ1-3
v_gene: TRBV4-1
abundance: many
d_gene: NA
CDR3nt: TGCGCCAGCAGCCTATCAGGGAAGAGCTCTGGAAACACCATATATTTT
CDR3aa: CASSLSGKSSGNTIYF

j_gene: TRBJ2-2
v_gene: TRBV5-1
abundance: many
d_gene: NA
CDR3nt: TGCGCCAGCAGCTCTCAGGGTTCGTCGACCGGGGAGCTGTTTTTT
CDR3aa: CASSSQGSSTGELFF

j_gene: TRBJ2-7
v_gene: TRBV28
abundance: many
d_gene: NA
CDR3nt: TGTGCCAGCAGTTATAAAAGCCCAGCCGGCGAGCAGTACTTC
CDR3aa: CASSYKSPAGEQYF

j_gene: TRBJ2-7
v_gene: TRBV19
abundance: many
d_gene: TRBD1
CDR3nt: TGTGCCAGTAGTATAGGGACAGGAATTTCCTACGAGCAGTACTTC
CDR3aa: CASSIGTGISYEQYF

j_gene: TRBJ1-1
v_gene: TRBV14
abundance: many
d_gene: NA
CDR3nt: TGTGCCAGCAGCCAGAGGGGGGCCGGGGGCACTGAAGCTTTCTTT
CDR3aa: CASSQRGAGGTEAFF

j_gene: TRBJ2-2
v_gene: TRBV11-2
abundance: many
d_gene: TRBD1
CDR3nt: TGTGCCAGCAGCTCGCGGACAGGGTTCGGGGAGCTGTTTTTT
CDR3aa: CASSSRTGFGELFF

j_gene: TRBJ1-1
v_gene: TRBV6-1
abundance: many
d_gene: TRBD1
CDR3nt: TGTGCCAGCACCTCGGTCCCGGGACAGTTGGGGGCTGAAGCTTTCTTT
CDR3aa: CASTSVPGQLGAEAFF

j_gene: TRBJ2-2
v_gene: TRBV24-1
abundance: many
d_gene: NA
CDR3nt: TGTGCCACCAGTGATTTCGGAGCTAGGACTAACACCGGGGAGCTGTTTTTT
CDR3aa: CATSDFGARTNTGELFF

j_gene: TRBJ2-7
v_gene: TRBV6-2/TRBV6-3
abundance: NA
d_gene: TRBD2
CDR3nt: TGTGCCAGCAGTTCTCCGGGACTAGCGGGGGGAACCTACGAGCAGTACTTC
CDR3aa: CASSSPGLAGGTYEQYF

j_gene: TRBJ2-2
v_gene: TRBV27
abundance: many
d_gene: NA
CDR3nt: TGTGCCAGCAGTTCAGTCGGTACGAAGGAGCTGTTTTTT
CDR3aa: CASSSVGTKELFF

j_gene: TRBJ2-1
v_gene: TRBV2
abundance: many
d_gene: TRBD1
CDR3nt: TGTGCCAGCAGTTTTCCGGACAGGCCGAGGGAGCAGTTCTTC
CDR3aa: CASSFPDRPREQFF

j_gene: TRBJ2-2
v_gene: TRBV6-2/TRBV6-3
abundance: few
d_gene: NA
CDR3nt: TGTGCCAGCAGACAGTCGAACACCGGGGAGCTGTTTTTT
CDR3aa: CASRQSNTGELFF

j_gene: TRBJ1-1
v_gene: TRBV27
abundance: few
d_gene: NA
CDR3nt: TGTGCCAGCTCCGACTTAACATACGAAGCTTTCTTT
CDR3aa: CASSDLTYEAFF

j_gene: TRBJ2-7
v_gene: TRBV4-1
abundance: NA
d_gene: TRBD2
CDR3nt: TGCGCCAGCAGCCAATCCCACGTCAGCGGGGAATCCTACGAGCAGTACTTC
CDR3aa: CASSQSHVSGESYEQYF

j_gene: TRBJ1-1
v_gene: TRBV12-3/TRBV12-4
abundance: many
d_gene: TRBD1
CDR3nt: TGTGCCAGCAGACGACTATGGACAGGGCCTGAAGCTTTCTTT
CDR3aa: CASRRLWTGPEAFF

j_gene: TRBJ2-7
v_gene: TRBV6-5
abundance: many
d_gene: TRBD1
CDR3nt: TGTGCCTCAGGATGGACAGGGGAGGGCGAGCAGTACTTC
CDR3aa: CASGWTGEGEQYF

j_gene: TRBJ1-1
v_gene: TRBV27
abundance: NA
d_gene: NA
CDR3nt: TGTGTCAGCACCACCCCTCGGGGTGAAGCTTTCTTT
CDR3aa: CVSTTPRGEAFF

j_gene: TRBJ2-3
v_gene: TRBV2
abundance: many
d_gene: NA
CDR3nt: TGTGCCAGCAGTGAAGTCGGCAGCACAGATACGCAGTATTTT
CDR3aa: CASSEVGSTDTQYF

j_gene: TRBJ2-6
v_gene: TRBV28
abundance: many
d_gene: NA
CDR3nt: TGTGCCAGCAGTTTATGGAGGGACTCTGGGGCCAACGTCCTGACTTTC
CDR3aa: CASSLWRDSGANVLTF

j_gene: TRBJ1-5
v_gene: TRBV4-1
abundance: many
d_gene: TRBD1
CDR3nt: TGCGCCAGCAGCTATACACAGGGGCTGGAGCCCCAGCATTTT
CDR3aa: CASSYTQGLEPQHF

j_gene: TRBJ1-3
v_gene: TRBV20-1
abundance: many
d_gene: TRBD1
CDR3nt: TGCAGTGCTAGAGATCTCGTAGACAGGGACGGCACCATATATTTT
CDR3aa: CSARDLVDRDGTIYF

j_gene: TRBJ2-1
v_gene: TRBV27
abundance: few
d_gene: NA
CDR3nt: TGTGCCAGCAGTGAATTATCGCACCTTGAGCAGTTCTTC
CDR3aa: CASSELSHLEQFF

j_gene: TRBJ2-2
v_gene: TRBV7-8
abundance: many
d_gene: NA
CDR3nt: TGTGCCAGCAGCTTAGAAAGGTCGAACACCGGGGAGCTGTTTTTT
CDR3aa: CASSLERSNTGELFF

j_gene: TRBJ1-4
v_gene: TRBV20-1
abundance: many
d_gene: NA
CDR3nt: TGCAGTGTTAAAGCTGAAAAACTGTTTTTT
CDR3aa: CSVKAEKLFF

j_gene: TRBJ2-5
v_gene: TRBV7-3
abundance: many
d_gene: TRBD1
CDR3nt: TGTGCCAGCAGCTCCGACAGGGGGGAGACCCAGTACTTC
CDR3aa: CASSSDRGETQYF

j_gene: TRBJ2-7
v_gene: TRBV7-9
abundance: many
d_gene: NA
CDR3nt: TGTGCCAGCAGATCAACCTCGGACAATCTCTACGAGCAGTACTTC
CDR3aa: CASRSTSDNLYEQYF

j_gene: TRBJ2-3
v_gene: TRBV11-2
abundance: many
d_gene: NA
CDR3nt: TGTGCCAGCAGCTCAGGGACAGATACGCAGTATTTT
CDR3aa: CASSSGTDTQYF

j_gene: TRBJ1-6
v_gene: TRBV5-6
abundance: NA
d_gene: NA
CDR3nt: TGTGCCAGCAGCTTGGGCAGGGATTCACCCCTCCACTTT
CDR3aa: CASSLGRDSPLHF

j_gene: TRBJ1-1
v_gene: TRBV20-1
abundance: many
d_gene: TRBD1
CDR3nt: TGCAGTGCCACGACAGGGAGGAACACTGAAGCTTTCTTT
CDR3aa: CSATTGRNTEAFF

j_gene: TRBJ2-3
v_gene: TRBV6-1
abundance: many
d_gene: NA
CDR3nt: TGTGCCAGCAAAATAACAATCCCGGGAGCCGTTACAGATACGCAGTATTTT
CDR3aa: CASKITIPGAVTDTQYF

j_gene: TRBJ2-7
v_gene: TRBV6-1
abundance: many
d_gene: NA
CDR3nt: TGTGCCAGCAGTGGGGCCCCAAACCCCTCCTACGAGCAGTACTTC
CDR3aa: CASSGAPNPSYEQYF

j_gene: TRBJ1-5
v_gene: TRBV15
abundance: many
d_gene: NA
CDR3nt: TGTGCCACCAGCAGTGAACAGGGTGGCAATCAGCCCCAGCATTTT
CDR3aa: CATSSEQGGNQPQHF

j_gene: TRBJ2-5
v_gene: TRBV3-1
abundance: medium-sized
d_gene: NA
CDR3nt: TGTGCCAGCAGCCAAGGGGTCGGAGGGGGACAAGAGACCCAGTACTTC
CDR3aa: CASSQGVGGGQETQYF

j_gene: TRBJ1-1
v_gene: TRBV20-1
abundance: many
d_gene: NA
CDR3nt: TGCAGTGCGGGAGGAACAGGGTTTACGAACACTGAAGCTTTCTTT
CDR3aa: CSAGGTGFTNTEAFF

j_gene: TRBJ1-2
v_gene: TRBV2
abundance: many
d_gene: NA
CDR3nt: TGTGCCAGCAGTGAAGGCAACGGAGTGTTGGACTATGGCTACACCTTC
CDR3aa: CASSEGNGVLDYGYTF

j_gene: TRBJ1-1
v_gene: TRBV6-5
abundance: many
d_gene: NA
CDR3nt: TGTGCCAGCATGTGGGCAGAGAACACTGAAGCTTTCTTT
CDR3aa: CASMWAENTEAFF

j_gene: TRBJ1-5
v_gene: TRBV28
abundance: many
d_gene: NA
CDR3nt: TGTGCCAGCAGTATCCTACTGGCCCAGGCGGGTCAGCCCCAGCATTTT
CDR3aa: CASSILLAQAGQPQHF

j_gene: TRBJ2-3
v_gene: TRBV28
abundance: many
d_gene: NA
CDR3nt: TGTGCCAGCAGTTTTGACAGAAAGTACACTAGCACAGATACGCAGTATTTT
CDR3aa: CASSFDRKYTSTDTQYF

j_gene: TRBJ2-3
v_gene: TRBV6-2/TRBV6-3
abundance: many
d_gene: TRBD2
CDR3nt: TGTGCCAGCAGTTACCCTACTAGCGGGGGGGCGTTGGCAGATACGCAGTATTTT
CDR3aa: CASSYPTSGGALADTQYF

j_gene: TRBJ2-2
v_gene: TRBV6-1
abundance: few
d_gene: NA
CDR3nt: TGTGCCAGCCTGGAGGGGGTAGGCACCGGGGAGCTGTTTTTT
CDR3aa: CASLEGVGTGELFF